This entry lists 19 T cell receptor beta chains sequenced from one sample in a study of T cell responses to AZD1222 COVID-19 vaccine. Clones were sequenced by immunoSEQ multiplex PCR, and TCRdb holds only the in-frame ones, with some missing. The sample yields 50,000 to 70,000 clones, more than 70% seen once. This specimen consisted of peripheral blood, obtained on day 0 of MenACWY control vaccination. The source of these receptors is an adult in good health.

This clone was detected once. The chain combines TRBV3-1 (or the pseudogene TRBV3-2) with TRBJ1-2; D is perhaps TRBD1 (5 bases). Germline-derived CDR1 and CDR2 are LGHDT and YNNKEL (reference sequence). This CDR3 is 19 amino acids long. V was shortened by 3 bases and J by 5 bases, with 28 bases between the two germline ends. The CDR3 coding sequence is TGTGCCAGCAGCCACCTGACAGATCCTTCAACCTTACCCTCTTATGGCTACACCTTC. Translation: CASSHLTDPSTLPSYGYTF.

The chain links TRBV9 to TRBJ2-1; TRBD1 matches 7 bases. The CDR3 is made up of 15 amino acids. In germline, CDR1 is SGDLS, CDR2 YYNGEE. V dropped 4 bases and J dropped 2; count of bases not matched to a gene: 6. CDR3 bases: TGTGCCAGCAGCCCCTTCGACAGGGCCTACAATGAGCAGTTCTTC. Amino acids: CASSPFDRAYNEQFF.

The rearrangement links TRBV14 to TRBJ2-1, with 13 bases identical to TRBD2. Germline CDR1 SGHDN, CDR2 FVKESK. V lost 0 bases, J lost 5 bases, and 19 bases stayed unmatched. This CDR3 region has 22 residues. For the CDR3, the DNA is TGTGCCAGCAGCCAAGAGAACGGGACTAGCGGGAACCGGGGGGGGAAGCACAATGAGCAGTTCTTC. Translation gives CASSQENGTSGNRGGKHNEQFF.

This chain links TRBV5-6 with TRBJ1-4; the match to TRBD1 covers 7 bases. Unmatched junction bases numbered 4, after V lost 3 bases and J lost 5 bases. The CDR3 covers 14 residues. From germline, CDR1 is SGHDT and CDR2 YYEEEE. The CDR3 reads CASSWGTVNEKLFF. DNA for the CDR3: TGTGCCAGCAGCTGGGGGACAGTCAATGAAAAACTGTTTTTT.

The chain combines TRBV28 with TRBJ1-6, with D tentatively TRBD1 (5 bases). The CDR3 loop spans 16 amino acids. V shed 7 bases and J shed 2 bases, with 15 bases lying between them. CDR1 and CDR2 from the germline V gene are MDHEN and SYDVKM. The CDR3 reads CASKGAYTTYNSPLHF. The CDR3, as DNA: TGTGCCAGCAAAGGGGCTTATACGACCTATAATTCACCCCTCCACTTT.

Here the CDR3 reads CASSLAGGRAYEQYF. CDR3 bases: TGTGCCAGCAGCTTAGCGGGGGGGCGGGCGTACGAGCAGTACTTC. The chain employs TRBV13 and TRBJ2-7; 8 nucleotides align to TRBD2. Germline V gene data show CDR1 as PRHDT and CDR2 as FYEKMQ (reference sequence). Unmatched junction bases numbered 6, after V lost 1 base and J lost 4 bases. The CDR3 spans 15 residues.

DNA of the CDR3: TGTGCCAGCAGCTCCACCGGGACTAGTCGGACCAATGAGCAGTTCTTC. Translated, it gives CASSSTGTSRTNEQFF. The chain carries TRBV5-6 and TRBJ2-1, with 8 nucleotides matching TRBD2. The V gene's germline CDR1 is SGHDT and CDR2 YYEEEE. V was pared by 3 bases and J by 6 bases, with 11 bases of the junction left unmatched. The CDR3 has 16 residues.

The J gene is TRBJ1-2, the V gene TRBV18, with 7 bases fitting TRBD1. Germline lookup yields CDR1 KGHSH and CDR2 LQKENI. The CDR3 sequence is 15 residues long. J gave up 8 bases and V 3 bases, and 12 bases lay outside the gene matches. The CDR3 DNA is TGTGCCAGCTCACCTTCGGCGAGGGGGCGGGGAGGCTACACCTTC. Translating gives CASSPSARGRGGYTF.

This chain connects TRBV6-5 to TRBJ2-7, with 8 bases that match TRBD2. V was pared by 2 bases and J by 2 bases, with 5 bases of the junction left unmatched. Germline V gene lookup returns CDR1 MNHEY and CDR2 SVGAGI. This CDR3 contains 15 residues. In DNA form, the CDR3 reads TGTGCCAGCAGTTACGGGCTAGCGGGTGCCTACGAGCAGTACTTC. This encodes CASSYGLAGAYEQYF.

This rearrangement joins TRBV6-6 to TRBJ1-2; D might be TRBD1 (5 bases). CDR3 length: 15 amino acids. Germline V CDR1 and CDR2: MNHNY, SVGAGI (reference sequence). V lost 2 bases and J 1 base, leaving 11 bases between the germline ends. In nucleotides, the CDR3 is TGTGCCAGCAGTTACGGGGGAGGGAATAACTATGGCTACACCTTC. Translating it yields CASSYGGGNNYGYTF.

The chain has TRBV7-8 and TRBJ2-7, with a weak D call TRBD2 (6 bases). The CDR3 runs 15 residues. The V gene lost 5 bases and the J gene lost 0 bases, with 14 bases spanning the gap. Germline CDR1 reads SGHVS; CDR2 reads FQNEAQ. Here the CDR3 DNA reads TGTGCCAGCAGCCCAATTGCGGGAAGCTCCTACGAGCAGTACTTC. This codes for CASSPIAGSSYEQYF.

This sequence joins TRBV15 and TRBJ2-3; a weak D match, TRBD1 (6 bases). The CDR3 totals 14 residues. Per germline, CDR1 LNHNV and CDR2 YYDKDF (reference sequence). The germline V and J ends were trimmed by 4 bases and 0 bases, with 8 bases remaining between them. CDR3 residues: CATSKGVSTDTQYF. The DNA of the CDR3 is TGTGCCACCAGCAAGGGGGTAAGCACAGATACGCAGTATTTT.

This sequence joins TRBV13 and TRBJ2-6, with D possibly being TRBD2 (6 bases). The CDR3 sequence is 19 residues long. V lost 6 bases, J lost 2 bases, and 23 bases lay in between. Per germline, CDR1 PRHDT and CDR2 FYEKMQ (reference sequence). The CDR3 sequence: CASSLPRDLQLPGANVLTF. The CDR3 nucleotides are TGTGCCAGCAGTTTACCCCGGGACTTGCAATTGCCTGGGGCCAACGTCCTGACTTTC.

The gene calls are TRBV6-2 or TRBV6-3 and TRBJ1-1; D call uncertain. Germline CDR1 reads MNHEY; CDR2 reads SVGEGT. Deletions cut 2 bases from V and 3 bases from J, with 7 bases between. The CDR3 is made up of 13 amino acids. CDR3 nucleotides: TGTGCCAGCAGTTACCAACGGTACACTGAAGCTTTCTTT. This translates into CASSYQRYTEAFF.

This clone was recorded once. The chain recombines TRBV2 with TRBJ1-4, with 7 positions matching TRBD1. CDR3 size: 15 residues. Germline values: CDR1 SNHLY, CDR2 FYNNEI. The junction had 11 bases not matched to a gene; V was cut back by 6 bases and J by 7 bases. The CDR3 bases are TGTGCCAGCAGATTCGACAGGGAGGGGGGTGAAAAACTGTTTTTT. Protein: CASRFDREGGEKLFF.

This clone appeared a few times. The gene calls are TRBV30 and TRBJ2-7; 9 bases match TRBD1. This CDR3 is built from 15 residues. The J segment lost 5 bases and the V segment lost 3 bases, leaving 11 bases of the junction unmatched. Per the germline V gene, CDR1 is GTSNPN and CDR2 is SVGIG (reference sequence). DNA for the CDR3: TGTGCCTGGAGGGCTATCGGGACAGGGTCGGACGAGCAGTACTTC. This translates into CAWRAIGTGSDEQYF.

This clone was seen only once. This chain uses TRBV9 with TRBJ2-5; a possible D gene is TRBD1 (6 bases). This CDR3 is 15 amino acids long. Between the trimmed V and J ends, which lost 5 bases and 5 bases, there was a span of 19 bases. Germline V gives CDR1 SGDLS, CDR2 YYNGEE. CDR3 loop: CASSVRGGEEETQYF. CDR3 in DNA: TGTGCCAGCAGTGTTAGAGGGGGAGAGGAGGAGACCCAGTACTTC.

Turning to this clone: One junction end disagrees with the germline gene, perhaps due to a read error. The CDR3 DNA is TGTGCTAGCACCCAGGGACAGCAAGAGACCCAGTACTTC. It translates to CASTQGQQETQYF. The rearrangement links TRBV7-7 to TRBJ2-5; 7 nucleotides align to TRBD1. From germline, CDR1 is SSHAT and CDR2 FNYEAQ (reference sequence). There are 13 residues in the CDR3.

The chain carries TRBV5-1 and TRBJ1-1; tentative D call: TRBD1 (5 bases). V was trimmed by 0 bases and J by 8 bases, leaving 14 bases between them. The CDR3 length is 14 residues. Germline CDR1 is SGHRS and CDR2 is YFSETQ. The CDR3 region is CASSLVVGAPEAFF. CDR3 bases: TGCGCCAGCAGCTTGGTTGTAGGGGCCCCGGAAGCTTTCTTT. The complete variable domain, with remaining parts taken from reference TRBV5-1 and TRBJ1-1, reads KAGVTQTPRYLIKTRGQQVTLSCSPISGHRSVSWYQQTPGQGLQFLFEYFSETQRNKGNFPGRFSGRQFSNSRSEMNVSTLELGDSALYLCASSLVVGAPEAFFGQGTRLTVV.